The 14 T cell receptor beta chains below come from one sample, sequenced in a study of cytomegalovirus exposure and HLA in healthy donors (dated by TCRdb to about 2017). The library was made by the immunoSEQ multiplex PCR assay. The multiplex PCR relied on a mix of 60 forward primers for TCR Vbeta segments and 13 reverse primers for TCR Jbeta segments. The immuneACCESS repertoire file appears here via TCRdb, limited to in-frame rearrangements. These files lack a portion of the clones; in checked studies, under half of the deficit traces to unresolved V genes, and the cause of the others is not known. Present in this sample are approximately 110,000 clones, 12% of which were seen just once. The top ten clones comprise more than 15% of the sample. The source material was PBMCs. The receptor set was obtained from a middle-aged man in good health and CMV-seropositive.

This rearrangement joins TRBV5-6 to TRBJ2-7, with 7 nucleotides matching TRBD2. The CDR3 is 15 amino acids. Trimming cost V 4 bases and J 4 bases; bases outside gene matches: 11. Germline V gives CDR1 SGHDT, CDR2 YYEEEE. For the CDR3, the DNA is TGTGCCAGCAGCCGCCCTTCGCGGGAGATTTACGAGCAGTACTTC. Amino acid sequence: CASSRPSREIYEQYF. Based on the CDR3 plus reference TRBV5-6 and TRBJ2-7, the full variable domain is DAGVTQSPTHLIKTRGQQVTLRCSPKSGHDTVSWYQQALGQGPQFIFQYYEEEERQRGNFPDRFSGHQFPNYSSELNVNALLLGDSALYLCASSRPSREIYEQYFGPGTRLTVT.

The chain links TRBV7-8 to TRBJ2-5; perhaps TRBD1 as D (7 bases). The germline CDR1 and CDR2 sequences are SGHVS and FQNEAQ. The CDR3 is 15 amino acids. Trimming left V 3 bases short and J 9 bases short, with 20 bases between. CDR3 sequence: CASSFARGTLGSQYF. CDR3 in DNA: TGTGCCAGCAGCTTTGCCAGGGGGACTTTAGGGTCCCAGTACTTC. Full variable domain (rest looked up from reference TRBV7-8 and TRBJ2-5): GAGVSQSPRYKVAKRGQDVALRCDPISGHVSLFWYQQALGQGPEFLTYFQNEAQLDKSGLPSDRFFAERPEGSVSTLKIQRTQQEDSAVYLCASSFARGTLGSQYFGPGTRLLVL.

V usage is TRBV7-9 and J usage is TRBJ2-5; D is possibly TRBD2 (5 bases). The CDR3 runs to 12 residues. Germline V CDR1 and CDR2: SEHNR, FQNEAQ (reference sequence). V was trimmed by 8 bases and J by 5 bases, leaving 12 bases between them. CDR3 loop: CASAATGETQYF. CDR3 sequence (DNA): TGTGCCAGCGCCGCGACGGGGGAGACCCAGTACTTC.

The chain recombines TRBV7-6 with TRBJ1-5; 10 bases line up with TRBD1. In germline, CDR1 is SGHVS, CDR2 FNYEAQ. This CDR3 has 15 amino acids. V shed 1 base and J 7 bases; nucleotides not matched to a gene: 4. CDR3: CASSLGTGGGQPQHF. The CDR3 DNA reads as TGTGCCAGCAGCTTAGGGACAGGGGGAGGCCAGCCCCAGCATTTT.

This clone was picked up a small number of times. The chain joins TRBV9 to TRBJ1-2; 8 bases line up with TRBD1. V gave up 3 bases and J gave up 7 bases; unmatched junction bases: 8. Germline-derived CDR1 and CDR2 are SGDLS and YYNGEE. There are 14 residues in the CDR3. CDR3: CASSEDRDDSGYTF. The CDR3 DNA reads TGTGCCAGCAGCGAGGACAGGGATGACAGTGGCTACACCTTC.

The J gene is TRBJ2-2, the V gene TRBV5-4; 15 nucleotides agree with TRBD2. Per germline, CDR1 SGHNT and CDR2 YYREEE (reference sequence). V shed 3 bases, J shed 1 base, and the junction held 7 bases outside the gene matches. This CDR3 spans 19 amino acids. CDR3 sequence (DNA): TGTGCCAGCAGCTCCGGGACTAGCGGGAGGCCCAGGAACACCGGGGAGCTGTTTTTT. This codes for CASSSGTSGRPRNTGELFF.

This clone was seen a few times. The V gene is TRBV4-1, the J gene TRBJ2-7, with 8 bases lining up with TRBD1. This CDR3 has 15 residues. J gave up 3 bases and V 0 bases, and 4 bases lay outside the gene matches. Germline CDR1 and CDR2: MGHRA and YSYEKL. The CDR3 DNA is TGCGCCAGCAGCCAAGAGGACAGGGCGGGCTACGAGCAGTACTTC. Translated, it gives CASSQEDRAGYEQYF.

The chain carries TRBV28 and TRBJ1-4; D is unclear. The V and J ends lost 3 bases and 12 bases respectively, with 8 bases between them. CDR1 is MDHEN and CDR2 is SYDVKM in the germline V gene. This CDR3 is built from 11 residues. CDR3 in amino acids: CASSFGRELFF. The CDR3 DNA follows: TGTGCCAGCAGTTTTGGGAGGGAACTGTTTTTT.

A few counts support this clone. The chain has TRBV28 and TRBJ2-7; the match to TRBD1 covers 9 bases. The CDR3 sequence is 13 residues long. Trimming cost V 7 bases and J 3 bases; bases outside gene matches: 4. The V gene's germline CDR1 is MDHEN and CDR2 SYDVKM. The CDR3 spells CASTPGQGYEQYF. DNA of the CDR3: TGTGCCAGCACCCCGGGACAGGGCTACGAGCAGTACTTC.

This chain links TRBV7-7 with TRBJ1-1; a weak D match, TRBD1 (6 bases). CDR1 is SSHAT, CDR2 FNYEAQ, per germline (reference sequence). CDR3 length: 13 residues. Deletions cut 5 bases from V and 1 base from J, with 8 bases between. CDR3 bases: TGTGCCAGCAGCAAGGACAGGAACACTGAAGCTTTCTTT. Protein sequence: CASSKDRNTEAFF.

The chain recombines TRBV27 with TRBJ2-7; a possible D gene is TRBD2 (7 bases). CDR3 length: 15 amino acids. CDR1 and CDR2 (germline): MNHEY, SMNVEV (reference sequence). Trimming pared 6 bases from V and 4 bases from J, leaving 19 bases between. The CDR3 DNA sequence: TGTGCCAGCAGCCTATCGGGGGGCGGGGCGTACGAGCAGTACTTC. It translates to CASSLSGGGAYEQYF.

This chain links TRBV5-1 with TRBJ2-3, with 10 bases fitting TRBD2. The CDR3 runs 16 residues. Looked up from germline, CDR1 is SGHRS and CDR2 is YFSETQ. V lost 0 bases and J lost 5; bases outside the gene matches: 6. For the CDR3, the DNA is TGCGCCAGCAGCTTGGCCCTAGCGGGAGATGGAGATACGCAGTATTTT. Translated: CASSLALAGDGDTQYF.

The rearrangement joins TRBV2 to TRBJ2-2; 9 nucleotides agree with TRBD2. CDR1 is SNHLY, CDR2 FYNNEI, per germline. The ends lost 6 bases at V and 8 bases at J; junction bases unmatched: 13. This CDR3 region has 16 residues. The CDR3 is CASRAGLAGGAGELFF. The CDR3 nucleotides read TGTGCCAGCAGAGCGGGACTAGCTGGGGGGGCAGGGGAGCTGTTTTTT.

This clone was recorded a few times. The chain joins TRBV5-4 to TRBJ2-5; D call uncertain. This CDR3 contains 14 residues. The V gene's germline CDR1 is SGHNT and CDR2 YYREEE (reference sequence). Deletions cut 1 base from V and 1 base from J, with 8 bases between. The CDR3 reads CASSLIVSQETQYF. The CDR3, as DNA: TGTGCCAGCAGCTTGATAGTATCCCAAGAGACCCAGTACTTC. Full variable domain (remainder filled in from reference TRBV5-4 and TRBJ2-5): ETGVTQSPTHLIKTRGQQVTLRCSSQSGHNTVSWYQQALGQGPQFIFQYYREEENGRGNFPPRFSGLQFPNYSSELNVNALELDDSALYLCASSLIVSQETQYFGPGTRLLVL.